Given below is one TCR beta chain in context. This entry comes from a study of shared T cell receptors in the human thymus. Libraries were prepared by immunoSEQ multiplex PCR; TCRdb keeps only in-frame clonotypes and omits some of them. This table holds approximately 580,000 clones, 75% to 85% found once. Trimming took 6 bases from V and 6 from J, leaving 27 bases between them. Per the germline V gene, CDR1 is MNHEY and CDR2 is SMNVEV (reference sequence). The CDR3 is made up of 17 amino acids. The same data also contributed to another study, on human thymus T cells. That report adds: Immunologically healthy infants in Finland undergoing congenital heart defect surgery were the donors. Resections that were taken during corrective heart surgery supplied the thymus tissue. Repertoires sampled from thymus and blood appeared biased in V and J gene usage. Unrelated individuals had highly overlapping thymic repertoires, as reported in related research.

The chain combines TRBV27 with TRBJ2-7; tentative D call: TRBD2 (6 bases). Specimen: thymocytes. This receptor was taken from a boy under two years old with a congenital heart defect. The CDR3 protein is CASRPLISRGGPFEQYF. CDR3 DNA sequence: TGTGCCAGCAGACCATTAATCTCTAGGGGAGGTCCTTTCGAGCAGTACTTC.